Each of the 11 T cell receptor beta chains below was sequenced from the same sample in a study of PD-1 blockade in classical Hodgkin lymphoma. Repertoires were generated with immunoSEQ multiplex PCR, while TCRdb's copy carries only in-frame clones and drops some. The sample carries 75,000 to 100,000 clones, roughly 79% recorded once. Relapses following autologous stem cell transplantation were seen in all patients, with brentuximab vedotin exposure varying. The sample here was peripheral blood mononuclear cells (PBMCs), taken before the second cycle of nivolumab. These receptors originate from a human donor with classical Hodgkin lymphoma.

V usage is TRBV21-1 and J usage is TRBJ1-5. TRBV21-1 is labeled a pseudogene. The CDR3 totals 11 residues. CDR3 amino acids: CASPGPQPQHF. CDR3 DNA sequence: TGTGCCAGCCCGGGTCCTCAGCCCCAGCATTTT.

This chain uses TRBV6-1 with TRBJ2-1, with 10 bases identical to TRBD2. V lost 7 bases to trimming and J lost 9 bases; unmatched junction nucleotides: 6. Germline V gene data show CDR1 as MNHNS and CDR2 as SASEGT. This CDR3 region has 13 residues. The CDR3 protein is CASTSLAGVEQFF. In DNA, the CDR3 is TGTGCCAGCACGAGCCTAGCGGGAGTTGAGCAGTTCTTC.

This clone occurred a few times. The rearrangement uses TRBV12-5 and TRBJ2-1; maybe TRBD1 (6 bases). Trimming removed 6 bases from V and 6 bases from J, with 18 bases in between. The CDR3 runs 15 residues. Germline-derived CDR1 and CDR2 are LGHNT and FRNRAP. The CDR3 here is CASGPRGPPSNEQFF. The DNA for the CDR3 is TGTGCTAGTGGACCCAGGGGTCCACCCTCCAATGAGCAGTTCTTC. Together with reference TRBV12-5 and TRBJ2-1, the CDR3 gives the full variable domain: DARVTQTPRHKVTEMGQEVTMRCQPILGHNTVFWYRQTMMQGLELLAYFRNRAPLDDSGMPKDRFSAEMPDATLATLKIQPSEPRDSAVYFCASGPRGPPSNEQFFGPGTRLTVL.

This chain uses TRBV5-4 with TRBJ1-2, with 8 positions matching TRBD1. Germline V gene lookup returns CDR1 SGHNT and CDR2 YYREEE (reference sequence). The CDR3 runs 15 residues. The V and J ends lost 5 bases and 8 bases, in that order; junction bases with no gene match: 14. Here the CDR3 DNA reads TGTGCCAGCAGACCACTTTTAGACAGGGGAGACGGCTACACCTTC. Encoded protein: CASRPLLDRGDGYTF.

This chain joins TRBV7-3 and TRBJ2-1; 9 bases agree with TRBD1. The length of the CDR3 is 15 residues. Germline V lookup: CDR1 SGHTA, CDR2 FQGTGA. The ends lost 5 bases at V and 8 bases at J; junction bases unmatched: 10. The CDR3 DNA reads TGTGCCAGCAGCCTCTCACCGGGACAGGGATATGAGCAGTTCTTC. The encoded protein is CASSLSPGQGYEQFF.

The rearrangement links TRBV5-1 to TRBJ2-7, with no clear D. The CDR3 extends over 12 amino acids. Germline CDR1 SGHRS, CDR2 YFSETQ. The V and J ends lost 0 bases and 5 bases respectively, with 6 bases between them. This CDR3 reads CASSLVRNEQYF. In nucleotides, the CDR3 is TGCGCCAGCAGCTTGGTTAGGAACGAGCAGTACTTC. The full variable domain, its missing parts supplied by reference TRBV5-1 and TRBJ2-7, is KAGVTQTPRYLIKTRGQQVTLSCSPISGHRSVSWYQQTPGQGLQFLFEYFSETQRNKGNFPGRFSGRQFSNSRSEMNVSTLELGDSALYLCASSLVRNEQYFGPGTRLTVT.

For this clone: Other DNA sequences in this specimen translate into the identical CDR3. This chain connects TRBV4-3 to TRBJ1-4; TRBD1 might be the D (5 bases). Germline assignment: CDR1 LGHNA and CDR2 YSLEER. The CDR3 has 16 amino acids. V lost 0 bases and J lost 5, with 13 bases in between. The CDR3: CASSQDLGDGNEKLFF. The CDR3 bases are TGCGCCAGCAGCCAAGATCTAGGGGATGGCAATGAAAAACTGTTTTTT.

CDR3 residues: CARRQLGNTIYF. CDR3 bases: TGTGCCAGGAGGCAGCTTGGAAACACCATATATTTT. The chain employs TRBV19 and TRBJ1-3; D is unclear. Trimming stripped 9 bases from V and 3 bases from J, with 9 bases between. Germline V gene lookup returns CDR1 LNHDA and CDR2 SQIVND (reference sequence). CDR3 length equals 12 residues.

The chain has TRBV27 and TRBJ2-7; D is possibly TRBD2 (6 bases). The V gene's germline CDR1 is MNHEY and CDR2 SMNVEV (reference sequence). V lost 9 bases and J 4 bases, leaving 19 bases between the germline ends. The CDR3 totals 14 residues. CDR3 DNA sequence: TGTGCCAGTTCCCGGGAGAGCCGAGTTTACGAGCAGTACTTC. This codes for CASSRESRVYEQYF.

This clone appeared a single time. The chain is built from TRBV7-7 and TRBJ2-1; the D gene is possibly TRBD2 (6 bases). Germline assignment: CDR1 SSHAT and CDR2 FNYEAQ (reference sequence). V shed 3 bases and J shed 4 bases, with 13 bases lying between them. There are 15 residues in the CDR3. Written as DNA, the CDR3 is TGTGCCAGCAGCTTTGGGCGGGGCGAGTACAATGAGCAGTTCTTC. This codes for CASSFGRGEYNEQFF.

Here the CDR3 reads CASSPVSDREETQYF. The CDR3 DNA reads TGTGCCAGCTCACCGGTCTCGGACAGGGAGGAGACCCAGTACTTC. The rearrangement links TRBV18 to TRBJ2-5; 8 nucleotides align to TRBD1. The germline V gene has CDR1 KGHSH and CDR2 LQKENI. After removal of 3 bases from V and 5 bases from J, the junction contained 8 bases not matched to a gene. CDR3 size: 15 residues.